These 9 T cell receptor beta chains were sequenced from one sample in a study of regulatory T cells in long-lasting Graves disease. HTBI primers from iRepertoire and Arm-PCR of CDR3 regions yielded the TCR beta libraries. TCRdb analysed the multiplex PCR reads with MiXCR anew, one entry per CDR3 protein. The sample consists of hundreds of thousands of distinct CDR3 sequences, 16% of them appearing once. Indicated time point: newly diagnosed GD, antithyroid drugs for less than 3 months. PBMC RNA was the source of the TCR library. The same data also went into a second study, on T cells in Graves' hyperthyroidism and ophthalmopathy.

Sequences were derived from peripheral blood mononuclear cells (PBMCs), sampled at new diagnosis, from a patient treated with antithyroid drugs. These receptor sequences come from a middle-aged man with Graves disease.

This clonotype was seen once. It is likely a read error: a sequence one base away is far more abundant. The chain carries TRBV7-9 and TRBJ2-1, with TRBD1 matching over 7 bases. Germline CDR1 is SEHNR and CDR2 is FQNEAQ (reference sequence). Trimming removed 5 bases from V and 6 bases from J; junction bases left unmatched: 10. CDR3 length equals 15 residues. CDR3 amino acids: CASSQQPGQRNEQFF. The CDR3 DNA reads TGTGCCAGCAGCCAACAACCGGGACAGCGCAATGAGCAGTTCTTC.

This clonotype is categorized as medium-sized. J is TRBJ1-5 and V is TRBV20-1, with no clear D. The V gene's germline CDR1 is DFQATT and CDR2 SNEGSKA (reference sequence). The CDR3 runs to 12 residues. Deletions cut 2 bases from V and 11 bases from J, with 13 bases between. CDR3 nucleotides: TGCAGTGCTAGACGTGATAAGGAATCCCAGCATTTT. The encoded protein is CSARRDKESQHF.

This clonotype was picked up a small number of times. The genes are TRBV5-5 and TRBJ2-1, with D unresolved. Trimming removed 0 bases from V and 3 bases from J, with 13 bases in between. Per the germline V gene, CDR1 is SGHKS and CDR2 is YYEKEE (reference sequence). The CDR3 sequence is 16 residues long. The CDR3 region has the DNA TGTGCCAGCAGCTTGGGGGCCCGGGCCCGCTACAATGAGCAGTTCTTC. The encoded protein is CASSLGARARYNEQFF.

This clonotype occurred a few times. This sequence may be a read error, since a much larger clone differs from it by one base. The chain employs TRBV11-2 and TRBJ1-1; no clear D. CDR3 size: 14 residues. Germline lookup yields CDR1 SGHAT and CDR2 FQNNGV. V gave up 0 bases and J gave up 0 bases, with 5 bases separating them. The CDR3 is CASSLDLVNTEAFF. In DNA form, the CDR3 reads TGTGCCAGCAGCTTAGATCTGGTGAACACTGAAGCTTTCTTT. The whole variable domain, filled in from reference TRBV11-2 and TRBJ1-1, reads EAGVAQSPRYKIIEKRQSVAFWCNPISGHATLYWYQQILGQGPKLLIQFQNNGVVDDSQLPKDRFSAERLKGVDSTLKIQPAKLEDSAVYLCASSLDLVNTEAFFGQGTRLTVV.

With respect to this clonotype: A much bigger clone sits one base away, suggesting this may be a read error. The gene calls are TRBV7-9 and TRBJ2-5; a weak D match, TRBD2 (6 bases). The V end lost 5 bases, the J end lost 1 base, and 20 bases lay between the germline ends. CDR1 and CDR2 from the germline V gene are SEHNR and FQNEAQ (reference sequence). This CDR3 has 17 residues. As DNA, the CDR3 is TGTGCCAGCAGCCCTCGCCAGAGCAGGGAGGCCCAAGAGACCCAGTACTTC. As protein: CASSPRQSREAQETQYF.

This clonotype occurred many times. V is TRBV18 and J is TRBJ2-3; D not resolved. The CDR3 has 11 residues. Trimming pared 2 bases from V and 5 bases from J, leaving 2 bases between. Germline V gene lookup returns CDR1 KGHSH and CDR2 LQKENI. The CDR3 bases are TGTGCCAGCTCACCAGAAGATACGCAGTATTTT. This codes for CASSPEDTQYF.

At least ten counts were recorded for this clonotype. The CDR3 DNA is TGTGCCACCAGTGATCGACACCTCAATCAGCCCCAGCATTTT. It translates to CATSDRHLNQPQHF. This chain links TRBV24-1 with TRBJ1-5; unclear D gene. This CDR3 spans 14 amino acids. In germline, CDR1 is KGHDR, CDR2 SFDVKD. V was shortened by 3 bases and J by 3 bases, with 8 bases between the two germline ends.

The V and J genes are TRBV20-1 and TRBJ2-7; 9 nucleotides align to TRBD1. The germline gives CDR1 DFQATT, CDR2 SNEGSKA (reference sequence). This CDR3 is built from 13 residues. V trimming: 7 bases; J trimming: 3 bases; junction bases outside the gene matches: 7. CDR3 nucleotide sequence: TGCAGTGTTGAGGGGACAGGGCGCTACGAGCAGTACTTC. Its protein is CSVEGTGRYEQYF.

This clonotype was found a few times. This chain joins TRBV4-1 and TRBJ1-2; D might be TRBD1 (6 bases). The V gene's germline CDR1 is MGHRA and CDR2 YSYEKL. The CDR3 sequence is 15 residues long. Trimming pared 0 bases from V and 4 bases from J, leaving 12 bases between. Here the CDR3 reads CASSQDRGPGYGYTF. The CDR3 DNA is TGCGCCAGCAGCCAAGATCGGGGGCCGGGCTATGGCTACACCTTC.